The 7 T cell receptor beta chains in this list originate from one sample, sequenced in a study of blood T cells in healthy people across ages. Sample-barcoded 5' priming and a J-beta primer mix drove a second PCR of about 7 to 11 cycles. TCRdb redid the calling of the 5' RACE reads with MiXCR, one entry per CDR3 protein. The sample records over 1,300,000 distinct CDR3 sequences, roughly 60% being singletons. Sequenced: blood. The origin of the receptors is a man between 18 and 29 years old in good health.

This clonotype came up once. CDR3 nucleotides: TGTGCCAGCAGCCCTAGGGGGGAGACCTACAATGAGCAGTTCTTC. This gives the protein CASSPRGETYNEQFF. The chain uses TRBV11-2 and TRBJ2-1; D possibly matches TRBD1 or TRBD2 (6 bases each). V dropped 5 bases and J dropped 2 bases, with 13 bases sitting between them. The CDR3 runs to 15 residues. From germline, CDR1 is SGHAT and CDR2 FQNNGV.

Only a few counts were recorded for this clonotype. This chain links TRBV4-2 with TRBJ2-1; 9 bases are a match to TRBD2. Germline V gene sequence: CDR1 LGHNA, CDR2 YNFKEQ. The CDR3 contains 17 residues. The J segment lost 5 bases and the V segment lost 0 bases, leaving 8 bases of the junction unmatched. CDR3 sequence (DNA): TGTGCCAGCAGCCAAGAGCAGCTAGCGGGGACCCACAATGAGCAGTTCTTC. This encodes CASSQEQLAGTHNEQFF.

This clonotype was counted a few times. The CDR3 DNA reads as TGTGCCAGCAGCAATTCAACCGGGACACCCGTCACAGATACGCAGTATTTT. This gives the protein CASSNSTGTPVTDTQYF. This chain joins TRBV7-9 and TRBJ2-3; D perhaps matches TRBD1 (6 bases). The germline CDR1 and CDR2 sequences are SEHNR and FQNEAQ (reference sequence). This CDR3 comprises 17 residues. V dropped 5 bases and J dropped 2 bases, with 20 bases sitting between them.

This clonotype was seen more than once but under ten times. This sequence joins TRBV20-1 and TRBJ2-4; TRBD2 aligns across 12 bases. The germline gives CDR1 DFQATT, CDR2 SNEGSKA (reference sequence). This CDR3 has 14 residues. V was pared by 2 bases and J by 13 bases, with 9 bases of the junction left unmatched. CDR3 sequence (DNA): TGCAGTGCTAGAAGACTAGCGGGAGTAGAGGCCCAGTACTTC. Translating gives CSARRLAGVEAQYF.

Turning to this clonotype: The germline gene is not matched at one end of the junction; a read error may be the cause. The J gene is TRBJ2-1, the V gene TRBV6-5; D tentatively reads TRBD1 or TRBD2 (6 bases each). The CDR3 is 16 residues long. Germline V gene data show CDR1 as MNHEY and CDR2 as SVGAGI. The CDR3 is CVSSYSGGGGVDEQFF. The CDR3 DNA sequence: TGTGTCAGCAGTTACTCGGGCGGAGGGGGTGTCGATGAGCAGTTCTTC.

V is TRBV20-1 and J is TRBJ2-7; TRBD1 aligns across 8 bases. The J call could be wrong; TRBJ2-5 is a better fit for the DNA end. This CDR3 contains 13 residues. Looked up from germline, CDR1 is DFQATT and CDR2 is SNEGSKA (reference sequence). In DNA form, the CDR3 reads TGCAGTGCAGAACAGGGGGTGTCGGAGACCCAGTACTTC. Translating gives CSAEQGVSETQYF.

The DNA for the CDR3 is TGTGCCAGCTCACCGCACAGGGGGCTCTACGAGCAGTACTTC. Translating it yields CASSPHRGLYEQYF. The chain is built from TRBV12-3 or TRBV12-4 and TRBJ2-7; 9 bases map to TRBD1. This CDR3 contains 14 residues. V shed 8 bases and J 3 bases; nucleotides not matched to a gene: 8.